This note documents a single T cell receptor (beta chain) sequence. Its target is not known. At baseline, cycle 4 day 1, and cycle 7 day 1, blood was sampled. The CDR3 consists of 16 residues. Between the trimmed V and J ends, which lost 6 bases and 0 bases, there was a span of 12 bases. CDR1 and CDR2 (germline): SNHLY, FYNNEI. The sample is drawn from a study of OX40 agonist ivuxolimab in advanced cancers. Study results and caveats: Antigens targeted by the expanded peripheral T cells were not determined. Clonal expansion was seen in CD4+ and CD8+ blood T cells by week 6 at 0.1 to 3.0 mg/kg.

TCRdb keeps only in-frame clones here, not all; method: immunoSEQ multiplex PCR. The table lists around 56,000 clones, approximately 80% of them singletons, with around 4.3% in the top ten. The starting material was CD4+ or CD8+ T cells sorted from blood, obtained in a trial of the OX40 agonist ivuxolimab. V gene TRBV2 combines with J gene TRBJ2-6; D might be TRBD1 (5 bases). The origin of this receptor is an adult with an advanced solid tumor such as melanoma, head and neck, liver or kidney cancer. The CDR3 nucleotides are TGTGCCAGCAGCCAGGGCCTGAGCTCTGGGGCCAACGTCCTGACTTTC. Translating gives CASSQGLSSGANVLTF.